Each of the 22 T cell receptor beta chains below was sequenced from the same sample in a study of cytomegalovirus exposure and HLA in healthy donors. 60 Vbeta and 13 Jbeta primers were used in PCR. Libraries were prepared by immunoSEQ multiplex PCR; TCRdb keeps only in-frame clonotypes and omits some of them. This table has 200,000 to 250,000 clones, about 80% appearing once. Material: PBMCs. The receptors come from a man younger than 35 in good health and CMV-seronegative.

This chain links TRBV29-1 with TRBJ2-2; TRBD2 matches at 13 bases. Per germline, CDR1 SQVTM and CDR2 ANQGSEA. CDR3 length: 17 residues. Losses at the gene ends were 2 bases for V and 7 bases for J; bases not matched to a gene: 10. CDR3 sequence reads: CSVEFRTSGRIDGELFF. As DNA, the CDR3 is TGCAGCGTTGAATTTCGGACTAGCGGGAGAATTGACGGGGAGCTGTTTTTT.

This sequence joins TRBV12-5 and TRBJ2-7, with TRBD1 matching 9 bases. With 1 base clipped from V and 3 bases from J, the junction kept 7 bases outside the gene matches. The germline V gene has CDR1 LGHNT and CDR2 FRNRAP. The CDR3 runs to 16 residues. The CDR3 DNA follows: TGTGCTAGTGGTTTGGCCGGGACAGGGTTTTTCTACGAGCAGTACTTC. It is translated as CASGLAGTGFFYEQYF.

The rearrangement uses TRBV29-1 and TRBJ2-1, with TRBD2 matching 9 bases. Germline trimming cut 1 base from V and 6 bases from J; bases unmatched to any gene: 10. The CDR3 has 16 residues. Per the germline V gene, CDR1 is SQVTM and CDR2 is ANQGSEA. CDR3 protein: CSVEVSRGRAVNEQFF. CDR3 DNA: TGCAGCGTTGAAGTTAGTCGCGGGAGGGCTGTCAATGAGCAGTTCTTC.

The rearrangement links TRBV21-1 to TRBJ2-7; the table assigns TRBD2, which was not confirmed against the DNA. TRBV21-1 is deemed a pseudogene. The CDR3 contains 15 residues. The CDR3 nucleotides are TGTGCCAGCAGCAAACAATTAGCGGAGGCCTACGAGCAGTACTTC. Protein sequence: CASSKQLAEAYEQYF.

The chain uses TRBV2 and TRBJ2-7; D perhaps matches TRBD1 (5 bases). The CDR3 runs to 12 residues. The germline V and J ends were trimmed by 8 bases and 1 base, with 9 bases remaining between them. CDR1 is SNHLY and CDR2 is FYNNEI in the germline V gene. The CDR3 coding sequence is TGTGCCAGCGGGCAGGGTTCCTACGAGCAGTACTTC. It translates to CASGQGSYEQYF.

About this clone itself: This same CDR3 is encoded by further DNA sequences in the sample. This chain joins TRBV6-4 and TRBJ2-3; D is possibly TRBD2 (5 bases). The V and J ends lost 5 bases and 3 bases respectively, with 9 bases between them. CDR1 is MRHNA and CDR2 is SNTAGT in the germline V gene. CDR3 length equals 13 residues. CDR3 sequence reads: CASSPGGTDTQYF. The CDR3 nucleotides read TGTGCCAGCAGTCCCGGCGGGACAGATACGCAGTATTTT.

This clone came up a few times. This chain links TRBV15 with TRBJ1-4, with D possibly being TRBD1 (6 bases). This CDR3 is built from 16 residues. Germline V gene lookup returns CDR1 LNHNV and CDR2 YYDKDF (reference sequence). V lost 4 bases and J 7 bases, leaving 19 bases between the germline ends. The CDR3 loop is CATSTRSQGLAEKLFF. CDR3 DNA: TGTGCCACCAGCACGCGATCACAGGGCCTGGCTGAAAAACTGTTTTTT.

The chain couples TRBV5-8 to TRBJ2-2; 8 bases are shared with TRBD2. Germline V CDR1 and CDR2: SGHTS, YDEGEE. The CDR3 totals 18 residues. J gave up 0 bases and V 3 bases, and 10 bases lay outside the gene matches. The CDR3 bases are TGTGCCAGCAGCTCCACCGGGACTAGTCTAACGAACACCGGGGAGCTGTTTTTT. Its protein is CASSSTGTSLTNTGELFF.

The rearrangement joins TRBV9 to TRBJ1-6, with D tentatively TRBD1 (5 bases). CDR1 and CDR2 from the germline V gene are SGDLS and YYNGEE. This CDR3 region has 14 residues. The V gene lost 4 bases and the J gene lost 3 bases, with 8 bases spanning the gap. The CDR3 DNA sequence: TGTGCCAGCAGCCCGACAGTCTATAATTCACCCCTCCACTTT. It specifies CASSPTVYNSPLHF.

Of note for this clone: At the DNA level, this CDR3 is encoded by other sequences in the same sample as well. The chain has TRBV9 and TRBJ2-1; possibly TRBD2 for D (6 bases). The germline CDR1 and CDR2 sequences are SGDLS and YYNGEE. This CDR3 is 15 amino acids long. Trimming stripped 2 bases from V and 0 bases from J, with 9 bases between. CDR3 protein: CASSVSGSSYNEQFF. The CDR3 DNA follows: TGTGCCAGCAGCGTTAGCGGAAGCTCCTACAATGAGCAGTTCTTC.

The V gene is TRBV29-1, the J gene TRBJ2-6, with D perhaps matching TRBD1 (5 bases). V lost 3 bases and J 1 base, leaving 10 bases between the germline ends. This CDR3 comprises 15 residues. Germline-derived CDR1 and CDR2 are SQVTM and ANQGSEA. The CDR3 nucleotides read TGCAGCGTTGACAGGGTTCTGTCTGGGGCCAACGTCCTGACTTTC. Amino acids: CSVDRVLSGANVLTF.

The chain employs TRBV9 and TRBJ2-3, with 13 nucleotides matching TRBD2. Looked up from germline, CDR1 is SGDLS and CDR2 is YYNGEE. The CDR3 has 16 residues. With 4 bases clipped from V and 3 bases from J, the junction kept 5 bases outside the gene matches. CDR3 sequence (DNA): TGTGCCAGCAGCCCAGGGACTAGCGGGACGACAGATACGCAGTATTTT. Its protein product is CASSPGTSGTTDTQYF.

The chain carries TRBV9 and TRBJ2-2, with D tentatively TRBD1 (5 bases). Germline CDR1 is SGDLS and CDR2 is YYNGEE. The CDR3 is made up of 12 amino acids. Trimming removed 3 bases at V and 6 bases at J, with 6 bases between. CDR3 sequence reads: CASSATAGELFF. The CDR3, as DNA: TGTGCCAGCAGCGCGACAGCCGGGGAGCTGTTTTTT. Combining the CDR3 with reference TRBV9 and TRBJ2-2 gives the whole variable domain DSGVTQTPKHLITATGQRVTLRCSPRSGDLSVYWYQQSLDQGLQFLIQYYNGEERAKGNILERFSAQQFPDLHSELNLSSLELGDSALYFCASSATAGELFFGEGSRLTVL.

The gene calls are TRBV7-8 and TRBJ2-1; 11 bases line up with TRBD1. V gave up 2 bases and J gave up 5 bases; unmatched junction bases: 5. The CDR3 has 16 amino acids. Germline V CDR1 and CDR2: SGHVS, FQNEAQ. CDR3 in amino acids: CASSLPPGQGDNEQFF. The CDR3 bases are TGTGCCAGCAGCTTACCTCCGGGACAGGGGGACAATGAGCAGTTCTTC. Complete variable domain (other parts from reference TRBV7-8 and TRBJ2-1): GAGVSQSPRYKVAKRGQDVALRCDPISGHVSLFWYQQALGQGPEFLTYFQNEAQLDKSGLPSDRFFAERPEGSVSTLKIQRTQQEDSAVYLCASSLPPGQGDNEQFFGPGTRLTVL.

J is TRBJ1-3 and V is TRBV5-4; 7 positions agree with TRBD1. CDR3 length equals 14 residues. V lost 2 bases, J lost 1 base, and 0 bases stayed unmatched. Germline loops: CDR1 SGHNT, CDR2 YYREEE (reference sequence). DNA of the CDR3: TGTGCCAGCAGCTTACAGGGGTCTGGAAACACCATATATTTT. It translates to CASSLQGSGNTIYF.

The chain is built from TRBV5-1 and TRBJ2-3; 8 bases line up with TRBD2. CDR1 and CDR2 from the germline V gene are SGHRS and YFSETQ. V was pared by 0 bases and J by 3 bases, with 3 bases of the junction left unmatched. The length of the CDR3 is 15 residues. The CDR3 reads CASSLESSGTDTQYF. The CDR3 coding sequence is TGCGCCAGCAGCTTGGAATCTAGCGGGACAGATACGCAGTATTTT.

The gene calls are TRBV7-3 and TRBJ2-5; D perhaps matches TRBD2 (6 bases). The germline V gene encodes CDR1 SGHTA and CDR2 FQGTGA. V was pared by 2 bases and J by 1 base, with 11 bases between. This CDR3 spans 15 amino acids. The CDR3 sequence: CASSLRLASQETQYF. DNA of the CDR3: TGTGCCAGCAGCTTACGCCTAGCGTCCCAAGAGACCCAGTACTTC.

This chain links TRBV7-8 with TRBJ2-7; 7 bases line up with TRBD2. CDR3 length equals 15 residues. The J segment lost 6 bases and the V segment lost 3 bases, leaving 11 bases of the junction unmatched. The germline V gene has CDR1 SGHVS and CDR2 FQNEAQ. CDR3 bases: TGTGCCAGCAGCTTCGCTCTAGCGGTGGTTGGCGAGCAGTACTTC. As protein: CASSFALAVVGEQYF.

This clone was observed a handful of times. The rearrangement links TRBV7-9 to TRBJ2-1, with 8 nucleotides matching TRBD2. Germline V gene sequence: CDR1 SEHNR, CDR2 FQNEAQ (reference sequence). CDR3 size: 14 residues. Trimming at V came to 5 bases and at J to 10 bases, leaving 10 bases not matched to a gene. DNA of the CDR3: TGTGCCAGCAGCCAAGCTGGAACTAGCGGAGAGCAGTTCTTC. It specifies CASSQAGTSGEQFF.

J is TRBJ1-4 and V is TRBV28; D is ambiguous. The ends were cut back, 7 bases at V and 0 bases at J, with 12 bases in the middle. The CDR3 is 15 amino acids. The germline V gene encodes CDR1 MDHEN and CDR2 SYDVKM. CDR3 in DNA: TGTGCCAGCAATCAACAAGTCGCAACTAATGAAAAACTGTTTTTT. This translates into CASNQQVATNEKLFF.

The CDR3 sequence: CASSGGAQYF. CDR3 DNA: TGTGCCAGCAGTGGGGGGGCGCAGTATTTT. The chain couples TRBV2 to TRBJ2-3; D may be TRBD2 (6 bases). The CDR3 loop spans 10 amino acids. The germline V gene encodes CDR1 SNHLY and CDR2 FYNNEI. The V and J ends lost 4 bases and 10 bases respectively, with 6 bases between them.

This clone has only a few counts. This chain connects TRBV7-9 to TRBJ1-1; a possible D gene is TRBD1 (6 bases). This CDR3 comprises 14 residues. V was cut by 7 bases and J by 7 bases, with 19 bases left in between. The germline CDR1 and CDR2 sequences are SEHNR and FQNEAQ (reference sequence). The chain's CDR3 is CASNGNGGGGEAFF. As DNA, the CDR3 is TGTGCCAGCAACGGGAATGGGGGGGGCGGTGAAGCTTTCTTT.